Included here is one TCR beta chain sequence, with context. V lost 1 base to trimming and J lost 2 bases, with 5 bases between them. The V gene's germline CDR1 is SEHNR and CDR2 FQNEAQ (reference sequence). The CDR3 is made up of 13 amino acids. These data originate in a study of PD-L1 blockade in urothelial cancer. For the study at large: Between 0 and 3 chemotherapy regimens preceded treatment for each patient.

Noted time point: peripheral blood 6 weeks after treatment start. Some clones are missing from TCRdb's copy, which holds only in-frame ones; the method was immunoSEQ multiplex PCR. The sample includes more than 95,000 clones, approximately 90% of them seen just once. This TCR was recovered from a man in his sixties with urothelial cancer. The chain is built from TRBV7-9 and TRBJ2-5, with unresolved D. The sequencing used PBMCs, collected around atezolizumab (anti-PD-L1) treatment. The CDR3 region has the DNA TGTGCCAGCAGCTTAGGTCTGCAAGAGACCCAGTACTTC. This translates into CASSLGLQETQYF.